The rows below give T cell receptor beta chains drawn from one sample of a study of blood T cell repertoires in COVID-19. Here immunoSEQ multiplex PCR was the method, and the copy in TCRdb shows in-frame clones only, minus some. The sample lists more than 95,000 clones, roughly four fifths occurring once. Sequences were obtained from peripheral blood. Receptors were obtained from a man aged 55 to 69 with acute or convalescent COVID-19. Both conserved end residues are part of each CDR3. The order of the fields is CDR3 length, J gene, V gene, D gene, clone size, CDR3 protein, CDR3 DNA. The D gene is left open where the match is weak. For some rows the clone size is stated as once, few or many, or as a class when expanded; others skip it.

15 | TRBJ1-2 | TRBV20-1 | - | - | CSASNPGRGASGYTF | TGCAGTGCCAGTAATCCGGGACGGGGGGCAAGTGGCTACACCTTC
13 | TRBJ2-4 | TRBV27 | - | - | CASSLRTGNIQYF | TGTGCCAGCAGTTTAAGAACAGGGAACATTCAGTACTTC
15 | TRBJ2-1 | TRBV5-1 | TRBD2 | - | CASSLALAGYNEQFF | TGCGCCAGCAGCTTGGCACTAGCGGGCTACAATGAGCAGTTCTTC
15 | TRBJ2-7 | TRBV10-3 | TRBD2 | once | CAIRSAGGSLYEQYF | TGTGCCATCAGGTCAGCGGGGGGGAGTCTATACGAGCAGTACTTC
13 | TRBJ2-7 | TRBV3-1/TRBV3-2 | - | - | CASSPRGKYEQYF | TGTGCCAGCAGTCCCCGGGGGAAATACGAGCAGTACTTC
14 | TRBJ2-4 | TRBV7-3 | TRBD1 | once | CASSTGQGSNIQYF | TGTGCCAGCAGCACGGGACAGGGCTCCAACATTCAGTACTTC
16 | TRBJ1-4 | TRBV28 | - | few | CASSFAYGRGNEKLFF | TGTGCCAGCAGTTTCGCTTATGGCAGGGGAAATGAAAAACTGTTTTTT
18 | TRBJ2-1 | TRBV29-1 | TRBD1 | - | CSVQTVQTGQGATYEQFF | TGCAGCGTTCAAACCGTGCAAACTGGACAGGGGGCGACATATGAGCAGTTCTTC
15 | TRBJ1-1 | TRBV18 | - | - | CASSPVRGVDTEAFF | TGTGCCAGCTCACCAGTCAGGGGCGTTGACACTGAAGCTTTCTTT
14 | TRBJ1-2 | TRBV5-1 | - | - | CASSPTYRSDGYTF | TGCGCCAGCAGCCCCACTTATAGGAGCGATGGCTACACCTTC
14 | TRBJ1-4 | TRBV5-1 | - | - | CASSLGQEEEKLFF | TGCGCCAGCAGCTTGGGGCAGGAGGAAGAAAAACTGTTTTTT
16 | TRBJ1-6 | TRBV4-1 | TRBD1 | once | CASSQLRDRNNSPLHF | TGCGCCAGCAGCCAGCTCCGGGACAGGAATAATTCACCCCTCCACTTT
16 | TRBJ2-3 | TRBV27 | TRBD2 | - | CASSPSGSSGRNTQYF | TGTGCCAGCAGTCCGTCCGGGTCTAGCGGGAGGAATACGCAGTATTTT
14 | TRBJ2-5 | TRBV7-3 | TRBD2 | - | CASSQSSGQETQYF | TGTGCCAGCAGCCAATCTAGCGGCCAAGAGACCCAGTACTTC
15 | TRBJ1-5 | TRBV5-6 | TRBD1 | - | CASSFGTGGDQPQHF | TGTGCCAGCAGCTTTGGGACAGGGGGAGATCAGCCCCAGCATTTT
16 | TRBJ2-3 | TRBV23-1 | TRBD1 | - | CASSQAGGAGTDTQYF | TGCGCCAGCAGTCAGGCAGGGGGCGCTGGCACAGATACGCAGTATTTT
14 | TRBJ2-5 | TRBV28 | TRBD1 | - | CATYGTGGLKTQYF | TGTGCCACCTACGGCACAGGGGGCTTGAAGACCCAGTACTTC
12 | TRBJ2-7 | TRBV5-4 | TRBD2 | - | CASSLWEGRQYF | TGTGCCAGCAGCTTGTGGGAGGGTCGTCAGTACTTC
15 | TRBJ1-1 | TRBV3-1/TRBV3-2 | TRBD1 | - | CASSLGTAANTEAFF | TGTGCCAGCAGCTTGGGGACAGCAGCGAACACTGAAGCTTTCTTT